These 24 T cell receptor beta chains originate from one sample sequenced in a study of cytomegalovirus exposure and HLA in healthy donors. Researchers ran the PCR with 60 Vbeta and 13 Jbeta primers. Method: immunoSEQ multiplex PCR; TCRdb's copy keeps in-frame clones and lacks some. Here the sample spans under 200,000 clones, roughly 79% being singletons. The sequencing sample was made of PBMCs. These receptors were collected from a young man in good health and CMV-seronegative.

The gene calls are TRBV28 and TRBJ2-7, with D hard to call. V was clipped by 3 bases and J by 0 bases, with 6 bases between them. The CDR3 contains 13 residues. Looked up from germline, CDR1 is MDHEN and CDR2 is SYDVKM. The CDR3 DNA sequence: TGTGCCAGCAGTTTTAGCAGCTCCTACGAGCAGTACTTC. Translation: CASSFSSSYEQYF. Using reference TRBV28 and TRBJ2-7 for the parts outside the CDR3, the full variable domain is DVKVTQSSRYLVKRTGEKVFLECVQDMDHENMFWYRQDPGLGLRLIYFSYDVKMKEKGDIPEGYSVSREKKERFSLILESASTNQTSMYLCASSFSSSYEQYFGPGTRLTVT.

The chain recombines TRBV9 with TRBJ1-3; 7 nucleotides agree with TRBD1. After removal of 4 bases from V and 7 bases from J, the junction contained 11 bases not matched to a gene. The CDR3 runs 15 residues. Germline CDR1 reads SGDLS; CDR2 reads YYNGEE. The CDR3 sequence is CASSPWTGSGNTIYF. The CDR3 DNA reads TGTGCCAGCAGCCCGTGGACAGGCAGTGGGAACACCATATATTTT.

This clone came up a few times. The chain recombines TRBV28 with TRBJ2-7, with 9 positions matching TRBD2. The CDR3 length is 20 residues. J was trimmed by 7 bases and V by 5 bases; bases with no gene match: 27. In germline, CDR1 is MDHEN, CDR2 SYDVKM. The CDR3: CASSLPLLSWVASGNFEQYF. The CDR3 DNA sequence: TGTGCCAGCAGTCTCCCCCTGTTGAGTTGGGTAGCTAGCGGGAATTTTGAGCAGTACTTC.

This clone has only one observation. The chain has TRBV30 and TRBJ2-1; D not certain. The germline CDR1 and CDR2 sequences are GTSNPN and SVGIG (reference sequence). V was pared by 1 base and J by 1 base, with 11 bases between. The CDR3 contains 15 residues. The CDR3 DNA sequence: TGTGCCTGGAGTGCGTTAGCTCTATCCTACAATGAGCAGTTCTTC. Protein product: CAWSALALSYNEQFF.

The J gene is TRBJ2-2, the V gene TRBV21-1; the table names TRBD2, a call not compared with the DNA. TRBV21-1 counts as a pseudogene. The CDR3 contains 16 residues. The CDR3 sequence is CASSKGCGRNTGELFF. CDR3 DNA: TGTGCCAGCAGCAAAGGCTGCGGGAGGAACACCGGGGAGCTGTTTTTT.

The rearrangement joins TRBV14 to TRBJ1-1, with TRBD1 matching over 8 bases. The length of the CDR3 is 13 residues. Unmatched junction bases numbered 3, after V lost 4 bases and J lost 5 bases. From germline, CDR1 is SGHDN and CDR2 FVKESK. Here the CDR3 reads CASSLQGGTEAFF. DNA of the CDR3: TGTGCCAGCAGCCTACAGGGGGGTACTGAAGCTTTCTTT.

The genes are TRBV29-1 and TRBJ1-2, with 11 bases that match TRBD1. The CDR3 sequence is 12 residues long. The ends lost 7 bases at V and 8 bases at J; junction bases unmatched: 6. Germline CDR1 reads SQVTM; CDR2 reads ANQGSEA. In DNA, the CDR3 is TGCAGCGCGGGACAGGGGGTAGAGGGCTACACCTTC. This codes for CSAGQGVEGYTF.

The chain uses TRBV21-1 and TRBJ2-7; the table's D call, TRBD2, has no DNA check behind it. TRBV21-1 is shown as a pseudogene. The CDR3 consists of 14 residues. The DNA of the CDR3 is TGTGCCAGCAGCAAAGCGGAAGACTGCTACGAGCAGTACTTC. Residues: CASSKAEDCYEQYF.

This rearrangement joins TRBV10-1 to TRBJ2-1; 9 nucleotides agree with TRBD2. In germline, CDR1 is WNHNN, CDR2 SYGVQD (reference sequence). The ends lost 2 bases at V and 7 bases at J; junction bases unmatched: 6. The CDR3 is 15 amino acids. CDR3 coding DNA: TGCGCCAGCAGTGAGGTGCGGGAGGGCCTGAATGAGCAGTTCTTC. Protein sequence: CASSEVREGLNEQFF.

V and J are TRBV30 and TRBJ1-1; D unresolved. Germline V gives CDR1 GTSNPN, CDR2 SVGIG (reference sequence). V lost 2 bases and J 3 bases, leaving 4 bases between the germline ends. CDR3 length equals 11 residues. CDR3 bases: TGTGCCTGGAGTATAGACACTGAAGCTTTCTTT. Encoded protein: CAWSIDTEAFF.

The genes are TRBV25-1 and TRBJ1-5; 7 nucleotides align to TRBD1. The V gene end was trimmed by 1 base and the J gene end by 2 bases; junction bases not matched to a gene: 5. In germline, CDR1 is MGHDK, CDR2 SYGVNS. This CDR3 region has 16 residues. The CDR3 region is CASSEFGGQGNQPQHF. The DNA of the CDR3 is TGTGCCAGCAGTGAATTCGGCGGACAGGGCAATCAGCCCCAGCATTTT.

V is TRBV9 and J is TRBJ1-4, with D perhaps TRBD1 (5 bases). The germline V gene encodes CDR1 SGDLS and CDR2 YYNGEE. This CDR3 has 15 residues. The V gene lost 3 bases and the J gene lost 4 bases, with 13 bases spanning the gap. CDR3 nucleotides: TGTGCCAGCAGCGCCGGGACTTCCGTTAATGAAAAACTGTTTTTT. Translated: CASSAGTSVNEKLFF.

The chain couples TRBV9 to TRBJ2-1; the D gene is possibly TRBD2 (5 bases). The CDR3 has 16 residues. Germline values: CDR1 SGDLS, CDR2 YYNGEE. V was clipped by 0 bases and J by 7 bases, with 17 bases between them. The CDR3 sequence: CASSVVVGSPKNEQFF. CDR3 sequence (DNA): TGTGCCAGCAGCGTAGTGGTAGGGAGTCCCAAGAATGAGCAGTTCTTC.

The J gene is TRBJ2-7, the V gene TRBV5-8, with 10 positions matching TRBD1. V shed 7 bases and J 7 bases; nucleotides not matched to a gene: 14. The CDR3 has 15 amino acids. The germline gives CDR1 SGHTS, CDR2 YDEGEE. The DNA of the CDR3 is TGTGCCAGCCCCTTCCCGGGACAGGGGAGTGATGAGCAGTACTTC. Its translation: CASPFPGQGSDEQYF. The variable domain in full, completed from reference TRBV5-8 and TRBJ2-7, reads EAGVTQSPTHLIKTRGQQATLRCSPISGHTSVYWYQQALGLGLQFLLWYDEGEERNRGNFPPRFSGRQFPNYSSELNVNALELEDSALYLCASPFPGQGSDEQYFGPGTRLTVT.

J is TRBJ2-3 and V is TRBV23-1, with 8 bases lining up with TRBD2. TRBV23-1 is flagged as an ORF with uncertain function. There are 18 residues in the CDR3. The V gene end was trimmed by 4 bases and the J gene end by 2 bases; junction bases not matched to a gene: 14. CDR3 in amino acids: CASSRGSSVAGITDTQYF. CDR3 in DNA: TGCGCCAGCAGTCGAGGTTCGTCGGTAGCGGGAATCACAGATACGCAGTATTTT.

V usage is TRBV10-1 and J usage is TRBJ2-2; maybe TRBD1 (6 bases). The CDR3 totals 15 residues. Germline values: CDR1 WNHNN, CDR2 SYGVQD (reference sequence). Trimming pared 0 bases from V and 1 base from J, leaving 6 bases between. CDR3 in amino acids: CASSESGQNTGELFF. CDR3 DNA: TGCGCCAGCAGTGAGTCGGGACAGAACACCGGGGAGCTGTTTTTT.

The chain recombines TRBV6-4 with TRBJ2-1, with 7 bases fitting TRBD2. The CDR3 runs to 15 residues. J was trimmed by 7 bases and V by 0 bases; bases with no gene match: 6. Germline-derived CDR1 and CDR2 are MRHNA and SNTAGT. CDR3 loop: CASSDSGEAGNEQFF. As DNA, the CDR3 is TGTGCCAGCAGTGACTCGGGCGAAGCGGGGAATGAGCAGTTCTTC.

The chain uses TRBV5-1 and TRBJ2-1; TRBD2 agrees at 11 bases. Trimming cost V 7 bases and J 3 bases; bases outside gene matches: 6. Germline values: CDR1 SGHRS, CDR2 YFSETQ. The CDR3 is 15 residues long. CDR3 in DNA: TGCGCCAGCGGTCCGGGACTAGCGGTCTACAATGAGCAGTTCTTC. Amino acids: CASGPGLAVYNEQFF.

The chain has TRBV15 and TRBJ2-5, with TRBD2 matching 16 bases. The CDR3 contains 15 residues. Looked up from germline, CDR1 is LNHNV and CDR2 is YYDKDF (reference sequence). J lost 2 bases, V lost 8 bases, and 2 bases had no gene match. Here the CDR3 reads CATGTSGRAQETQYF. The CDR3 DNA is TGTGCCACCGGGACTAGCGGGAGGGCGCAAGAGACCCAGTACTTC.

The chain uses TRBV28 and TRBJ2-3; a weak D match, TRBD2 (6 bases). Between the trimmed V and J ends, which lost 5 bases and 3 bases, there was a span of 15 bases. This CDR3 is built from 15 residues. Germline V lookup: CDR1 MDHEN, CDR2 SYDVKM. The CDR3 region has the DNA TGTGCCAGCAGTGCAGACTTACGGGAGACAGATACGCAGTATTTT. As protein: CASSADLRETDTQYF.

The chain has TRBV5-6 and TRBJ2-3; 8 nucleotides agree with TRBD2. This CDR3 spans 15 amino acids. CDR1 is SGHDT and CDR2 is YYEEEE in the germline V gene. V lost 0 bases to trimming and J lost 0 bases; unmatched junction nucleotides: 0. CDR3 region: CASSLGLASTDTQYF. For the CDR3, the DNA is TGTGCCAGCAGCTTGGGACTAGCGAGCACAGATACGCAGTATTTT.

The J gene is TRBJ2-2, the V gene TRBV28, with TRBD2 matching over 7 bases. V dropped 7 bases and J dropped 1; count of bases not matched to a gene: 3. The CDR3 is 14 residues long. Looked up from germline, CDR1 is MDHEN and CDR2 is SYDVKM. The CDR3 coding sequence is TGTGCCAGCAAACGGGGGGTGAACACCGGGGAGCTGTTTTTT. Residues: CASKRGVNTGELFF.

The chain recombines TRBV5-1 with TRBJ2-7, with unresolved D. The CDR3 contains 15 residues. The ends were cut back, 0 bases at V and 0 bases at J, with 10 bases in the middle. Germline lookup yields CDR1 SGHRS and CDR2 YFSETQ. This chain's CDR3 is CASSLGGRPSYEQYF. The DNA for the CDR3 is TGCGCCAGCAGCTTGGGTGGCAGGCCCTCCTACGAGCAGTACTTC.

The chain couples TRBV7-9 to TRBJ1-2; TRBD1 is a possible D gene (6 bases). The CDR3 extends over 15 amino acids. Trimming removed 4 bases at V and 4 bases at J, with 16 bases between. Germline V gene sequence: CDR1 SEHNR, CDR2 FQNEAQ (reference sequence). This CDR3 reads CASSSSQGLGYGYTF. CDR3 bases: TGTGCCAGCAGCTCCTCACAGGGTTTGGGCTATGGCTACACCTTC.